The TCR beta chain under discussion was sequenced for a study of shared clonotypes between healthy human individuals. Points from the study as a whole: Around 5% of naive CD4 clonotypes were shared across a few donors. Richness estimates generally favored naive over memory subsets.

Per germline, CDR1 MNHEY and CDR2 SMNVEV (reference sequence). CDR3 length equals 15 residues. Trimming stripped 5 bases from V and 2 bases from J, with 10 bases between. At a deep level, the assay was run. Splitting of each subset's genomic DNA was done evenly across several immunoSEQ plates. Produced via immunoSEQ multiplex PCR; TCRdb's table is partial and in-frame only. The sample carries some 1,900,000 clones, over 85% recorded once. CD45RO-negative cells were positively selected for CCR7, leaving out terminally differentiated effector memory CD45RA+ cells. This clone came up once. The target antigen is unknown.

Input material: naive CD8+ T cells sorted from blood. The TCR was taken from a man in his late teens or twenties in good health. The chain joins TRBV27 to TRBJ2-6, with D unclear. The chain's CDR3 is CASSPRSPGANVLTF. CDR3 DNA: TGTGCCAGCAGTCCCAGGTCTCCTGGGGCCAACGTCCTGACTTTC. The full variable domain, in which reference TRBV27 and TRBJ2-6 provide the parts outside the CDR3, is EAQVTQNPRYLITVTGKKLTVTCSQNMNHEYMSWYRQDPGLGLRQIYYSMNVEVTDKGDVPEGYKVSRKEKRNFPLILESPSPNQTSLYFCASSPRSPGANVLTFGAGSRLTVL.